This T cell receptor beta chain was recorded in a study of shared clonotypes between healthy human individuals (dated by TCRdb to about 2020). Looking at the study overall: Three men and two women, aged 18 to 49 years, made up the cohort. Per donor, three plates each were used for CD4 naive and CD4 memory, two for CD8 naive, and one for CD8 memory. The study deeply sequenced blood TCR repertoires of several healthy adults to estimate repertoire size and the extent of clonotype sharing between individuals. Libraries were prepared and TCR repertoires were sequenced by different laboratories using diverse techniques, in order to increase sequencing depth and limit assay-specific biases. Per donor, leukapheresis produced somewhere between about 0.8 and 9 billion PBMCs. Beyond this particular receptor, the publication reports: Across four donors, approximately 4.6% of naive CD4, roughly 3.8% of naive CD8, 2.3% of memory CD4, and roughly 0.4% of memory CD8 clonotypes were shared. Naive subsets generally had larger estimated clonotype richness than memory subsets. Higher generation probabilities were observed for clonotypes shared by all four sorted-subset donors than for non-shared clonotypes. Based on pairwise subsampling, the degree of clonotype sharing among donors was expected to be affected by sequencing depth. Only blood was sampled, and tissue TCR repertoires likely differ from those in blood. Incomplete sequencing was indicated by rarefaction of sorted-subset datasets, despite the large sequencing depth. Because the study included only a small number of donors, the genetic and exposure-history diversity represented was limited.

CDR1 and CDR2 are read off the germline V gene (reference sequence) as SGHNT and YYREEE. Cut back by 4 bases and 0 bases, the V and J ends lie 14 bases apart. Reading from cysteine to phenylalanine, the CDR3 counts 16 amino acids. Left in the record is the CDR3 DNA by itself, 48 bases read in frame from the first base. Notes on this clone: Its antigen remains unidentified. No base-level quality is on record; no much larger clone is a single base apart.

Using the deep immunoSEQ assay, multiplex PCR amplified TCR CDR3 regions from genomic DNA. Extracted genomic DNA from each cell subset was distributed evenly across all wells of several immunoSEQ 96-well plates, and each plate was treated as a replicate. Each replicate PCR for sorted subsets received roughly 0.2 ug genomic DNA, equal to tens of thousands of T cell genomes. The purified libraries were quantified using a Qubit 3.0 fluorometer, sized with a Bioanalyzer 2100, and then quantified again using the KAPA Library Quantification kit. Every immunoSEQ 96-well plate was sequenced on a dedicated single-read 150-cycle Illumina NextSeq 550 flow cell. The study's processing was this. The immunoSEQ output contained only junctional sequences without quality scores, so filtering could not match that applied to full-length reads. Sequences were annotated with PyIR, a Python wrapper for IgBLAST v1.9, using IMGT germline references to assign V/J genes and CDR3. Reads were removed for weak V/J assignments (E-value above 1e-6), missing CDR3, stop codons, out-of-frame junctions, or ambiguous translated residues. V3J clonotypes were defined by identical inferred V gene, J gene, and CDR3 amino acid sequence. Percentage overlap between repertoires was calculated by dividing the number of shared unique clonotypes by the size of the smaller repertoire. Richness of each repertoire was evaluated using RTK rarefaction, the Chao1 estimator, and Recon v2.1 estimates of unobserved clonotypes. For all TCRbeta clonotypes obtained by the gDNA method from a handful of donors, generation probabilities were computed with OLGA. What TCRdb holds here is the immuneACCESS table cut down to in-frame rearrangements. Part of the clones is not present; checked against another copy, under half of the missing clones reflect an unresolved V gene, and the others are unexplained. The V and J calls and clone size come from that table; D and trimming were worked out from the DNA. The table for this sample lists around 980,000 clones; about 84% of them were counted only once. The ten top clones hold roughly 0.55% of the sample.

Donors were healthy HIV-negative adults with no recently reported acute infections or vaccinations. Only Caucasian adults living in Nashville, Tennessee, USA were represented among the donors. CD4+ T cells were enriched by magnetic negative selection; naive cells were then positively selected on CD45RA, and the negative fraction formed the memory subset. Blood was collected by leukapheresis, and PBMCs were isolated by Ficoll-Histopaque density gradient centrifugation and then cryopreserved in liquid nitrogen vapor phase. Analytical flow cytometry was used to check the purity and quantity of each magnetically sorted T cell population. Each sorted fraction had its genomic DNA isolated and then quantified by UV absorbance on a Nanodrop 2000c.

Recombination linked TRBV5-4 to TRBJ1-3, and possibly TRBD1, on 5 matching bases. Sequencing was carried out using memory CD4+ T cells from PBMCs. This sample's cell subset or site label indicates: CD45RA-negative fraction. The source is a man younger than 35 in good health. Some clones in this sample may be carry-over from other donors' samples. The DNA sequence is TGTGCCAGCAGCCCGGGACGGGCGAGCTCTGGAAACACCATATATTTT. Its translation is CASSPGRASSGNTIYF.